Here is one T cell receptor (beta chain) with its context. These data belong to a study of blood T cell repertoires in COVID-19. About the research overall: Acute and convalescent COVID-19 specimens originated in the United States, Italy and Spain. PBMCs, B-cell-depleted T cells, or T cells provided the cDNA or gDNA that made up the material.

In the authors' workflow: From reference gene primer amplification, estimates of nucleated cell counts were derived. TCRdb's copy holds only in-frame clones and misses some; the assay was immunoSEQ multiplex PCR. V and J calls and clone size are copied from that table; D and trimming were computed from the DNA. The table shows some 40,000 clones, with 80% to 90% occurring only once. CDR3 length equals 16 residues. Trimming took 5 bases from V and 4 from J; bases not matched to a gene: 12. CDR1 and CDR2 (germline): MDHEN, SYDVKM. The chain couples TRBV28 to TRBJ2-5; 8 bases match TRBD2. The sequence was obtained from a man in his 60s in a cohort sampled during active COVID-19. Sequencing used peripheral blood. The CDR3 reads CASSPITLLAGETQYF. DNA for the CDR3: TGTGCCAGCAGTCCCATTACCCTCCTAGCGGGAGAGACCCAGTACTTC.